The 3 T cell receptor beta chains given below trace back to one sample, sequenced in a study of technical replicates of blood from several donors. Using immunoSEQ multiplex PCR, the repertoire was profiled, and TCRdb retains in-frame clones only, with some absent. Among 60,000 to 90,000 clones listed, over 85% were seen once. The sequenced material came from T cells isolated from PBMCs. These receptors were taken from a human donor in good health.

The chain couples TRBV27 to TRBJ1-1; D is possibly TRBD1 (5 bases). The V end was cut by 6 bases, the J end by 9 bases, with 20 bases between. From germline, CDR1 is MNHEY and CDR2 SMNVEV (reference sequence). This CDR3 comprises 14 residues. CDR3 region: CASSIAPGAAKAFF. In DNA, the CDR3 is TGTGCCAGCAGCATTGCCCCTGGGGCAGCAAAAGCTTTCTTT.

The chain links TRBV7-6 to TRBJ2-5; 10 bases map to TRBD1. Germline V CDR1 and CDR2: SGHVS, FNYEAQ. Trimming cost V 6 bases and J 7 bases; bases outside gene matches: 8. CDR3 length equals 14 residues. CDR3 in amino acids: CASSLTGGAGTQYF. The CDR3 nucleotides read TGTGCCAGCAGTTTGACAGGGGGCGCCGGGACCCAGTACTTC.

The J gene is TRBJ1-6, the V gene TRBV6-4, with D tentatively TRBD1 (5 bases). This CDR3 has 15 amino acids. V lost 0 bases to trimming and J lost 7 bases, with 10 bases between them. Germline CDR1 MRHNA, CDR2 SNTAGT. The CDR3 loop reads CASSDSPGNNSPLHF. In nucleotides, the CDR3 is TGTGCCAGCAGTGACTCGCCAGGGAACAATTCACCCCTCCACTTT.